Listed below are T cell receptor beta chains from one sample, sequenced in a study of T cell responses to AZD1222 COVID-19 vaccine. Clones were read by immunoSEQ multiplex PCR, and TCRdb kept only the in-frame ones, dropping some. The sample lists 95,000 to 150,000 clones; around nine tenths were seen once. Material: peripheral blood, obtained on day 0 of AZD1222 vaccination. The receptors were sampled from an adult in good health. CDR3s include the opening cysteine and the closing phenylalanine or tryptophan. D genes are given only for firm matches. Only part of the rows carry a size: once, few, many, or a class if the clone is expanded.

d_call	clone_size	v_call	j_call	cdr3_nt	cdr3_aa
NA	NA	TRBV5-1	TRBJ1-5	TGCGCCAGCAGCTTGGCGGCGGGCCCCAATCAGCCCCAGCATTTT	CASSLAAGPNQPQHF
NA	NA	TRBV29-1	TRBJ1-5	TGCAGCGTTGAAGAGGGGGCCCGCGGGGCCCAGCATTTT	CSVEEGARGAQHF
NA	NA	TRBV11-3	TRBJ1-6	TGTGCCAGCAGCGCCGACGGGAGCTCCTATAATTCACCCCTCCACTTT	CASSADGSSYNSPLHF
NA	NA	TRBV7-2	TRBJ1-1	TGTGCCAGCAGCTATAACTCGAACACTGAAGCTTTCTTT	CASSYNSNTEAFF
NA	NA	TRBV6-5	TRBJ1-6	TGTGCCAGCAGTTATGACAGAGCAAGTTCACCCCTCCACTTT	CASSYDRASSPLHF
TRBD1	NA	TRBV19	TRBJ1-5	TGTGCCAGTAGTAAAGGACAGGGGGATTATAGCAATCAGCCCCAGCATTTT	CASSKGQGDYSNQPQHF
NA	NA	TRBV12-3/TRBV12-4	TRBJ1-1	TGTGCCAGCAGTCTAGAGACTGAAGCTTTCTTT	CASSLETEAFF
NA	NA	TRBV6-6	TRBJ1-3	TGTGCCAGCAGTTACTCACCCGAGAGAGCTGGAAACACCATATATTTT	CASSYSPERAGNTIYF
NA	NA	TRBV2	TRBJ2-7	TGTGCCAGCCTAAGTTTACGGACTATCAGGAGATACGAGCAGTACTTC	CASLSLRTIRRYEQYF
TRBD1	NA	TRBV12-5	TRBJ1-5	TGTGCTAGTGGTTTGGGACCGGGACAGGGTTATAGCAATCAGCCCCAGCATTTT	CASGLGPGQGYSNQPQHF
TRBD1	NA	TRBV2	TRBJ1-3	TGTGCCAGCACCGAGGGGGCTGGTCCAAACACCATATATTTT	CASTEGAGPNTIYF
NA	NA	TRBV10-3	TRBJ1-6	TGTGCCATCAGTGAGTCGGAACAGCACTCACCCCTCCACTTT	CAISESEQHSPLHF
NA	NA	TRBV18	TRBJ1-1	TGTGCCAGCTCACCGGCGCAGGCAGGGGACACTGAAGCTTTCTTT	CASSPAQAGDTEAFF
NA	NA	TRBV5-4	TRBJ2-5	TGTGCCAGCAGCACATATGGGGGCGGGAAGACCCAGTACTTC	CASSTYGGGKTQYF
NA	NA	TRBV3-1/TRBV3-2	TRBJ2-3	TGTGCCAGCAGCCAAGATCCCAGGGCAACGCAGTATTTT	CASSQDPRATQYF
NA	NA	TRBV5-1	TRBJ2-5	TGCGCCAGCAGCCCAGCCACAGGCGAAGAGACCCAGTACTTC	CASSPATGEETQYF
TRBD1	few	TRBV4-3	TRBJ1-4	TGCGCCAGCAGCCAAGATCCACAGGGGGCGACTAATGAAAAACTGTTTTTT	CASSQDPQGATNEKLFF
NA	NA	TRBV6-5	TRBJ1-1	TGTGCCAGCGTCGGGGACACTGAAGCTTTCTTT	CASVGDTEAFF
NA	few	TRBV2	TRBJ2-6	TGTGCCAGCAGTCGCAGGGTTTCTGGGGCCAACGTCCTGACTTTC	CASSRRVSGANVLTF
TRBD1	NA	TRBV6-2/TRBV6-3	TRBJ2-2	TGTGCCAGCAGTCTCCGGGACAGGGCGAACACCGGGGAGCTGTTTTTT	CASSLRDRANTGELFF
TRBD1	NA	TRBV3-1/TRBV3-2	TRBJ1-5	TGTGCCAGCAGCCCGACAGGGGGTCAAGATCAGCCCCAGCATTTT	CASSPTGGQDQPQHF
NA	NA	TRBV9	TRBJ2-2	TGTGCCAGCAGCGTACTTCGGAACACCGGGGAGCTGTTTTTT	CASSVLRNTGELFF
NA	once	TRBV19	TRBJ2-7	TGTGCCAGTAGTATAGCCGGGGCAGGGTACGAGCAGTACTTC	CASSIAGAGYEQYF
NA	NA	TRBV5-6	TRBJ2-5	TGTGCCAGCAGCTCCGGGACGTGGGAGACCCAGTACTTC	CASSSGTWETQYF
TRBD2	few	TRBV5-4	TRBJ2-3	TGTGCCAGCAGCTCCACGCCGACGCGGACTAGCGAAAACACAGATACGCAGTATTTT	CASSSTPTRTSENTDTQYF
NA	NA	TRBV3-1/TRBV3-2	TRBJ1-4	TGTGCCAGCAGCCCCTCGGACAGAAAGATTAAACTGTTTTTT	CASSPSDRKIKLFF
NA	NA	TRBV11-3	TRBJ2-3	TGTGCCAGCAGCTTATTCACAGATACGCAGTATTTT	CASSLFTDTQYF
TRBD1	once	TRBV19	TRBJ1-6	TGTGCCAGTACGGGCGACAGGGCCCATTCACCCCTCCACTTT	CASTGDRAHSPLHF
NA	few	TRBV2	TRBJ1-4	TGTGCCAGCAGTGAAGGGCTGGGAAGGGCCGCCGAAGGGGAAAAACTGTTTTTT	CASSEGLGRAAEGEKLFF
NA	NA	TRBV29-1	TRBJ1-5	TGCAGCGTTGGTTCGAGATGGAATCAGCCCCAGCATTTT	CSVGSRWNQPQHF
NA	NA	TRBV24-1	TRBJ2-7	TGTGCCACCAGTGATAGAACGGGAGAAAGGGGGCACCTTTCGTACGAGCAGTACTTC	CATSDRTGERGHLSYEQYF
TRBD2	NA	TRBV28	TRBJ2-5	TGTGCCAGCAGCCGCGGAGACCTAGCGGGGGGCCAAGAGACCCAGTACTTC	CASSRGDLAGGQETQYF
NA	NA	TRBV3-1/TRBV3-2	TRBJ1-5	TGTGCCAGCAGCCAAGAGTTCCAGCATTTT	CASSQEFQHF
NA	NA	TRBV19	TRBJ1-2	TGTGCCAGTACCTCCCGGGGGGGGCCCATGGACTATGGCTACACCTTC	CASTSRGGPMDYGYTF
NA	NA	TRBV9	TRBJ1-2	TGTGCCAGCAGCGTAGGGTCAGCTCCCTATGGCTACACCTTC	CASSVGSAPYGYTF
NA	NA	TRBV19	TRBJ1-3	TGTGCCAGTACCACTCCTGGCGGACTAAGAACCATATATTTT	CASTTPGGLRTIYF
NA	NA	TRBV7-2	TRBJ2-1	TGTGCCAGCAGCTTTACCGGGGCCCTCTCCTACAATGAGCAGTTCTTC	CASSFTGALSYNEQFF
TRBD1	NA	TRBV19	TRBJ1-2	TGTGCCAGTATGGTGACAGGGGGCGCACATGGCTACACCTTC	CASMVTGGAHGYTF
NA	NA	TRBV29-1	TRBJ1-2	TGCAGCGTTGCGGAGGGAATTCACTATGGCTACACCTTC	CSVAEGIHYGYTF
NA	NA	TRBV5-1	TRBJ2-3	TGCGCCAGCAGCTTGGGACAGGAAAGCACAGATACGCAGTATTTT	CASSLGQESTDTQYF
NA	once	TRBV5-1	TRBJ2-3	TGCGCCAGCAGCTTCCTGGCCACAGATACGCAGTATTTT	CASSFLATDTQYF
NA	NA	TRBV9	TRBJ1-5	TGTGCCAGCAGCGTAGGGGTTAATAGGCAGCCCCAGCATTTT	CASSVGVNRQPQHF
TRBD2	NA	TRBV7-2	TRBJ2-1	TGTGCCAGCAGCTCACTAATAGCGGGAGGGCGAGGCGAGCAGTTCTTC	CASSSLIAGGRGEQFF
TRBD1	NA	TRBV7-2	TRBJ2-3	TGTGCCAGCAGCTTAGCCGGACAGGGGAGCATAGATACGCAGTATTTT	CASSLAGQGSIDTQYF
TRBD1	few	TRBV2	TRBJ1-1	TGTGCCAGCAGTGGGGACAGTTCGGCGATGGGAGCTTTCTTT	CASSGDSSAMGAFF
NA	NA	TRBV9	TRBJ1-2	TGTGCCAGCAGCGTAAGCAGCCTCTATGGCTACACCTTC	CASSVSSLYGYTF
TRBD1	NA	TRBV5-4	TRBJ2-1	TGTGCCAGCAGCTTGGGGACAGGTTACAATGAGCAGTTCTTC	CASSLGTGYNEQFF
NA	NA	TRBV7-8	TRBJ2-2	TGTGCCAGCAGACCTCCGGGGTCATTGGCCGGGGAGCTGTTTTTT	CASRPPGSLAGELFF